This T cell receptor beta chain is from a study of tumor and adjacent non-tumor tissue in lung cancer. Looking at the study overall: Samples averaged around 3.9 million productive TCRbeta reads each.

Study findings and constraints: Tumor repertoires had a smaller top 100 clone share than normal lung. Tumor TCR diversity, when higher, was linked to shorter survival.

No cell sorting was done before RNA was extracted from the tissue. V trimming: 6 bases; J trimming: 10 bases; junction bases outside the gene matches: 9. The CDR3 sequence is 13 residues long. CDR1 and CDR2 from the germline V gene are ENHRY and SYGVKD. Three rounds of nested PCR, following a modified ARM-PCR protocol, produced the TCRbeta library. TCRdb redid the calling of the multiplex PCR reads with MiXCR, one entry per CDR3 protein. The repertoire holds roughly 66,000 distinct CDR3 sequences, with around four fifths as singletons. Regarding this clonotype: Its target is unknown. Because it lacks the conserved phenylalanine or tryptophan at the end, this CDR3 is likely a read error.

The receptor was derived from a man aged 55 to 70 with non-small cell lung cancer. The source material was lung tumor tissue. The rearrangement links TRBV10-3 to TRBJ1-5, with TRBD1 matching 7 bases. The CDR3: CAISSDRVGPQHT. The CDR3, as DNA: TGTGCCATCAGCAGCGACAGGGTAGGACCCCAGCATACT.